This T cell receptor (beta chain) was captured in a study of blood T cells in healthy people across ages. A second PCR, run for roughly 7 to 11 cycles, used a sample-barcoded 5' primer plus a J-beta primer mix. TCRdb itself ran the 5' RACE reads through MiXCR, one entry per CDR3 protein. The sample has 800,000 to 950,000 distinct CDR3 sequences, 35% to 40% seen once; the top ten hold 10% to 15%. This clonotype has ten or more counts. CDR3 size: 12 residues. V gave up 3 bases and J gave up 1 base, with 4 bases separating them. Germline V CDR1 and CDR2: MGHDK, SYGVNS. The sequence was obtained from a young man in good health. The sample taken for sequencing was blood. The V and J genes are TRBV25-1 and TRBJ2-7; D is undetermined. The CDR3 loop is CASSDGSYEQYF. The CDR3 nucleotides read TGTGCCAGCAGTGATGGTTCCTACGAGCAGTACTTC.